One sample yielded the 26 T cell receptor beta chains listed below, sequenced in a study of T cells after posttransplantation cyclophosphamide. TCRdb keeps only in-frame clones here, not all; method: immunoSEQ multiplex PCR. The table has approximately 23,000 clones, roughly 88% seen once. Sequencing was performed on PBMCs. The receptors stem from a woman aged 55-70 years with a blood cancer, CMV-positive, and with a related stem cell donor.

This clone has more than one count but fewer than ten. The CDR3, as DNA: TGTGCCAGCAGACCCCTAGCGGGAGTTAGAGGCGAGCAGTACTTC. This translates into CASRPLAGVRGEQYF. This sequence joins TRBV2 and TRBJ2-7, with 10 bases lining up with TRBD2. Germline CDR1 reads SNHLY; CDR2 reads FYNNEI. With V trimmed by 6 bases and J by 6 bases, 11 bases remained unmatched. This CDR3 has 15 amino acids.

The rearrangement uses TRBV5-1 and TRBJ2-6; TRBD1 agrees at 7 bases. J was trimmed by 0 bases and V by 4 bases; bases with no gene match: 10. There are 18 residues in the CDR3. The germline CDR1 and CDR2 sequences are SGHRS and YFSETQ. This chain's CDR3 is CASSPTGTASSGANVLTF. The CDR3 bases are TGCGCCAGCAGCCCGACCGGGACAGCGAGCTCTGGGGCCAACGTCCTGACTTTC.

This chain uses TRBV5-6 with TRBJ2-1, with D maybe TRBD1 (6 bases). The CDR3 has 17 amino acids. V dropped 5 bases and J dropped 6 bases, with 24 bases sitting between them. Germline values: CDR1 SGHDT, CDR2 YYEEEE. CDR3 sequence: CASSFPGLAGRGNEQFF. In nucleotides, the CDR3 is TGTGCCAGCAGTTTCCCCGGGCTGGCAGGCAGGGGCAATGAGCAGTTCTTC.

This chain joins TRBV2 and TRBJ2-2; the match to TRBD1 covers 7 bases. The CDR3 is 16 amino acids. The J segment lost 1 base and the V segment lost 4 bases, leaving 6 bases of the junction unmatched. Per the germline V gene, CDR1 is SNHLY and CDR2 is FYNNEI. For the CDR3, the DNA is TGTGCCAGCAGTGTACTCGGACAGGAGAACACCGGGGAGCTGTTTTTT. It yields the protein CASSVLGQENTGELFF.

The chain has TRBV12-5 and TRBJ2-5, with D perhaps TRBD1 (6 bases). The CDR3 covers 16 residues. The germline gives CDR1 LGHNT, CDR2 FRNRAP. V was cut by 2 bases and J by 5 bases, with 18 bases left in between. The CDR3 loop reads CASGLIDRSKPETQYF. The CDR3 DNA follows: TGTGCTAGTGGTTTGATAGACAGGTCAAAGCCGGAGACCCAGTACTTC.

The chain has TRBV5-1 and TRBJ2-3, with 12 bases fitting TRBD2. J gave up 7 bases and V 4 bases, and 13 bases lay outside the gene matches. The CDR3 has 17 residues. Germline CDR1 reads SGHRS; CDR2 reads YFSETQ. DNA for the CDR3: TGCGCCAGCAGCCCCCAGACTAGCGGGAGCGGTGGGTATACGCAGTATTTT. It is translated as CASSPQTSGSGGYTQYF.

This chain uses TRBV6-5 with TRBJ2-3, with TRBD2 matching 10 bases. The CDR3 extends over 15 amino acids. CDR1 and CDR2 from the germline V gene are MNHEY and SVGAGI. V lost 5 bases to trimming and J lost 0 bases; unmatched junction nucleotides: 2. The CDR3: CASSLTSGSTDTQYF. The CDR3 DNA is TGTGCCAGCAGTCTGACTAGCGGGAGCACAGATACGCAGTATTTT.

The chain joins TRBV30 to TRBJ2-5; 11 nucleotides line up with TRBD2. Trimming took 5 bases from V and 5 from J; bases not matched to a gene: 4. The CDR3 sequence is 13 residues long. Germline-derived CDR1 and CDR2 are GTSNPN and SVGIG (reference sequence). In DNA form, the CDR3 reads TGTGCCTGGGCACTAGCGGGAGTTGAGACCCAGTACTTC. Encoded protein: CAWALAGVETQYF.

CDR3 sequence (DNA): TGTGCCAGCATCCTAGGGGGGACAGCCTCTAGCACAGATACGCAGTATTTT. Protein sequence: CASILGGTASSTDTQYF. This chain connects TRBV28 to TRBJ2-3; a weak D match, TRBD1 (7 bases). There are 17 residues in the CDR3. The V end was cut by 7 bases, the J end by 0 bases, with 20 bases between. The germline V gene has CDR1 MDHEN and CDR2 SYDVKM.

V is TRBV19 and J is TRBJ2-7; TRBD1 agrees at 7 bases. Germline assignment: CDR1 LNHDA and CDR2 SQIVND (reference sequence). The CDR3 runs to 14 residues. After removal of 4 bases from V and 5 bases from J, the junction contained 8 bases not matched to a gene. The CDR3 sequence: CASSNRRQGHEQYF. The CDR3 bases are TGTGCCAGTAGTAACCGTCGACAGGGCCACGAGCAGTACTTC.

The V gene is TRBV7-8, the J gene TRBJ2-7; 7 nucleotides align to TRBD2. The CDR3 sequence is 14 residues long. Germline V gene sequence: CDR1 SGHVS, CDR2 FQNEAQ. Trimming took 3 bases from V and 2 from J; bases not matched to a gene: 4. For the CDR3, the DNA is TGTGCCAGCAGCTTCGGGAGGAGGGCCTACGAGCAGTACTTC. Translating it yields CASSFGRRAYEQYF.

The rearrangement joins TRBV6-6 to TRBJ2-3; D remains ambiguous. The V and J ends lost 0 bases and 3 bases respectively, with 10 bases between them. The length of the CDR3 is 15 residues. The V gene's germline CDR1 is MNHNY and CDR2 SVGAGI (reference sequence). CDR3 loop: CASSYSRSVTDTQYF. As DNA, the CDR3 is TGTGCCAGCAGTTACTCGAGGAGCGTAACAGATACGCAGTATTTT.

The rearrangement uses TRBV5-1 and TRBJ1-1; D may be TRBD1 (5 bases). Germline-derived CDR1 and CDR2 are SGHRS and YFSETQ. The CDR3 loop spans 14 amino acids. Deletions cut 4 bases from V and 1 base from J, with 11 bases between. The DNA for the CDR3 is TGCGCCAGCAGCCTGACGGGGGGGAACACTGAAGCTTTCTTT. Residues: CASSLTGGNTEAFF.

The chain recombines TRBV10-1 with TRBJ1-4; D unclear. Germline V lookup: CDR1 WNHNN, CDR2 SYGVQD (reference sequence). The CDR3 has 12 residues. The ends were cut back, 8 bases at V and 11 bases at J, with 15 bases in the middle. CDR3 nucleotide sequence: TGCGCCAGCTCGGCAGGTTCGGGGAAACTGTTTTTT. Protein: CASSAGSGKLFF.

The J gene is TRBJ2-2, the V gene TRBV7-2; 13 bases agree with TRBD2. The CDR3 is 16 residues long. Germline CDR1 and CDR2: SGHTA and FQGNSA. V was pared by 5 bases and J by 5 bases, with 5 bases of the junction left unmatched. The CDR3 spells CASSSRLAGGTGELFF. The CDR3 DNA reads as TGTGCCAGCAGCAGCAGACTAGCGGGAGGAACCGGGGAGCTGTTTTTT. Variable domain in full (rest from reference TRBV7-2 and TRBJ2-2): GAGVSQSPSNKVTEKGKDVELRCDPISGHTALYWYRQSLGQGLEFLIYFQGNSAPDKSGLPSDRFSAERTGGSVSTLTIQRTQQEDSAVYLCASSSRLAGGTGELFFGEGSRLTVL.

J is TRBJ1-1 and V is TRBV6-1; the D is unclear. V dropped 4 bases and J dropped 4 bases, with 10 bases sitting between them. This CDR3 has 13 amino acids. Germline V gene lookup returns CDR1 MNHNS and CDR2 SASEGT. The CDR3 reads CASSGLEGTEAFF. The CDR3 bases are TGTGCCAGCAGTGGCCTAGAGGGCACTGAAGCTTTCTTT.

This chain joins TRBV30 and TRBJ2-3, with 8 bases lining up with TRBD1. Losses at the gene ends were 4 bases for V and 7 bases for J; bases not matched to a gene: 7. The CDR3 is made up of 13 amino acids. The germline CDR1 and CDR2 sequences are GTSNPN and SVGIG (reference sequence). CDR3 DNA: TGTGCCTGGACCAACCAGGGGGCCAATACGCAGTATTTT. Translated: CAWTNQGANTQYF.

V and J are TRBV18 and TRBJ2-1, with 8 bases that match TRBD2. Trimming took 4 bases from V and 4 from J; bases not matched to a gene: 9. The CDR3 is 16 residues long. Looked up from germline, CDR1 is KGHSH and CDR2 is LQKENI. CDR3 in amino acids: CASSRGIAGQYNEQFF. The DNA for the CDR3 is TGTGCCAGCTCACGAGGGATAGCGGGGCAGTACAATGAGCAGTTCTTC.

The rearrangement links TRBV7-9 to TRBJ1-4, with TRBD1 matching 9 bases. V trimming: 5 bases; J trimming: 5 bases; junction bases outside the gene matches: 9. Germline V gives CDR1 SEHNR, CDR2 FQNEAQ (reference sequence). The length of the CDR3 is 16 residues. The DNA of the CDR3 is TGTGCCAGCAGCGCCGGCCCGGGACAGGGAAATGAAAAACTGTTTTTT. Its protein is CASSAGPGQGNEKLFF.

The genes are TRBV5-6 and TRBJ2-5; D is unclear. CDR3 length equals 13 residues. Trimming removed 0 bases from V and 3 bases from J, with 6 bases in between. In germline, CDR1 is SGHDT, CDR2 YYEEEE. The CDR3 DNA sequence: TGTGCCAGCAGCTTGGTTCCAGAAGAGACCCAGTACTTC. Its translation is CASSLVPEETQYF. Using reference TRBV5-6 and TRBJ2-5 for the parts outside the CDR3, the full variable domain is DAGVTQSPTHLIKTRGQQVTLRCSPKSGHDTVSWYQQALGQGPQFIFQYYEEEERQRGNFPDRFSGHQFPNYSSELNVNALLLGDSALYLCASSLVPEETQYFGPGTRLLVL.

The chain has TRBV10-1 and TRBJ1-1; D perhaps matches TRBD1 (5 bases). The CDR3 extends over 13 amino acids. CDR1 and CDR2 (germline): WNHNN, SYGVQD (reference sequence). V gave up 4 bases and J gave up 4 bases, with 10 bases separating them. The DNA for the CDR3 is TGCGCCAGCAGTGGTCAAAGGGGCACTGAAGCTTTCTTT. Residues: CASSGQRGTEAFF.

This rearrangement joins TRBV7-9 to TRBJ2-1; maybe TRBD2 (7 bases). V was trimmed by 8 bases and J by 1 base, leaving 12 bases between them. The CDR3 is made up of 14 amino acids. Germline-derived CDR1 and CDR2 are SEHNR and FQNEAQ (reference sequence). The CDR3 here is CASGKGGSYNEQFF. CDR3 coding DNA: TGTGCCAGCGGAAAGGGGGGGTCCTACAATGAGCAGTTCTTC.

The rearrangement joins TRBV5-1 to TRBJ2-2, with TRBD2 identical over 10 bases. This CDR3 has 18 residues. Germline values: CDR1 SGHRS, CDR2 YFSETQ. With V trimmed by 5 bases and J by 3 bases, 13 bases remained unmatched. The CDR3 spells CASRRTILAGVYTGELFF. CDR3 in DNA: TGCGCCAGCAGACGAACCATCCTAGCGGGAGTTTACACCGGGGAGCTGTTTTTT. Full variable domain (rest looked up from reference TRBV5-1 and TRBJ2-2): KAGVTQTPRYLIKTRGQQVTLSCSPISGHRSVSWYQQTPGQGLQFLFEYFSETQRNKGNFPGRFSGRQFSNSRSEMNVSTLELGDSALYLCASRRTILAGVYTGELFFGEGSRLTVL.

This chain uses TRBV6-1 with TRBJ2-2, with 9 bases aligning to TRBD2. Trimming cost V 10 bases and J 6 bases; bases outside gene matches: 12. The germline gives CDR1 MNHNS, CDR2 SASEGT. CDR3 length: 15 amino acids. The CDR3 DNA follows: TGTGCCACCCTGATGCCGGGACTAGCCCCCGGGGAGCTGTTTTTT. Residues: CATLMPGLAPGELFF.

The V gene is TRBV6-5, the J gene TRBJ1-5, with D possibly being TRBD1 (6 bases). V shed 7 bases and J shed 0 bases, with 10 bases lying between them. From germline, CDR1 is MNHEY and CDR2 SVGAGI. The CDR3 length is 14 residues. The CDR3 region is CASNRENSNQPQHF. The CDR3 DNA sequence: TGTGCCAGCAACAGGGAAAATAGCAATCAGCCCCAGCATTTT.

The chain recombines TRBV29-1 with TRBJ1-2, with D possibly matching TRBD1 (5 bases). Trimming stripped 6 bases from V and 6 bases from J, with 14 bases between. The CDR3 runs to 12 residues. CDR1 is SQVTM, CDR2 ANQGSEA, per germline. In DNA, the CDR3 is TGCAGCGTGGACCAGGGTAGGAATGGCTACACCTTC. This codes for CSVDQGRNGYTF.